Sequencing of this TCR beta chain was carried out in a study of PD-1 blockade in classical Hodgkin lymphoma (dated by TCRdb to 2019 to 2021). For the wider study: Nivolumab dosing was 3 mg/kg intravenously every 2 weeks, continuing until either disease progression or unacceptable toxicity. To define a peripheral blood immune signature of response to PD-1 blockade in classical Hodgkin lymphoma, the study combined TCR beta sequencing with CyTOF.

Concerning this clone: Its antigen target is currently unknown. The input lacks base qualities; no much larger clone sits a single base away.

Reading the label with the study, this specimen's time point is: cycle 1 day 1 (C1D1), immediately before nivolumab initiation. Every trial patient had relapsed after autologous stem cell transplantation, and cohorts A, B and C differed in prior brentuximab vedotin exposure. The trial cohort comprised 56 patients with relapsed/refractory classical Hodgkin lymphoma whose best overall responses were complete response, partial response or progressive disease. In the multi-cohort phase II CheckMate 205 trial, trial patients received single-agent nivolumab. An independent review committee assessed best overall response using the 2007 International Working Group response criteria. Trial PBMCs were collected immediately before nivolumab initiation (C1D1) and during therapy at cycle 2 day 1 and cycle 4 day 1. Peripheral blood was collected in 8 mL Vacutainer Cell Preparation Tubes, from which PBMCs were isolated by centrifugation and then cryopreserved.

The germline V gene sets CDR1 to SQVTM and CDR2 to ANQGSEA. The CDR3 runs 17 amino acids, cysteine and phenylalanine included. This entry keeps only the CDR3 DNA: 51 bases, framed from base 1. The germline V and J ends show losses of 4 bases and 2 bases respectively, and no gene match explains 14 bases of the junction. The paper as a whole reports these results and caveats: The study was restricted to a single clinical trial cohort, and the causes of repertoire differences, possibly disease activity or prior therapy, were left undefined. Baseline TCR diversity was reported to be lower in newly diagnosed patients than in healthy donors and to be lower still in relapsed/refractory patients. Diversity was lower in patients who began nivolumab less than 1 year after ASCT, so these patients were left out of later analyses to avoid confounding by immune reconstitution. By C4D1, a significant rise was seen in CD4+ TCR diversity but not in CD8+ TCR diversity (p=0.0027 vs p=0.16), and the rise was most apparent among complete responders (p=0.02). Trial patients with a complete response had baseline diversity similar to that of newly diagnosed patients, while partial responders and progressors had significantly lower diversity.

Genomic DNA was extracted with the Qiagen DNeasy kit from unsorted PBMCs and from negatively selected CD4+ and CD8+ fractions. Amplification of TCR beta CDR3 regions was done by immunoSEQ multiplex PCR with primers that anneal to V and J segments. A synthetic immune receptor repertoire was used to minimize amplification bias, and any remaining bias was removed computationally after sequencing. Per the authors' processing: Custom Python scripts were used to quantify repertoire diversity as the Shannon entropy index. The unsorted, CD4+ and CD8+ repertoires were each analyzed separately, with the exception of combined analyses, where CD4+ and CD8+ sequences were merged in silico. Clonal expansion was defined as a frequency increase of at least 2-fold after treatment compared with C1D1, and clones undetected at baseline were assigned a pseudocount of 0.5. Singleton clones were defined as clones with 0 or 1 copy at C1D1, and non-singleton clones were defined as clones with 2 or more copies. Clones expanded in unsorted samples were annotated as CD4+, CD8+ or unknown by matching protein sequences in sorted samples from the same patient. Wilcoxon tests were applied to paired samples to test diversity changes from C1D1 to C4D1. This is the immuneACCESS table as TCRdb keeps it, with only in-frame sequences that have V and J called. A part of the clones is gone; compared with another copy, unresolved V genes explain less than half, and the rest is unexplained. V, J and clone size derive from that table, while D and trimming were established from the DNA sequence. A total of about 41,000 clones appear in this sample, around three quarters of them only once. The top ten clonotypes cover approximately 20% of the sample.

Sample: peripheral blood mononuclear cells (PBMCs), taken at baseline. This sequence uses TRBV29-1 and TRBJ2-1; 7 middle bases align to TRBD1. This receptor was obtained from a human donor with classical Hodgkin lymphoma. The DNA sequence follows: TGCAGCGTTGCCCTGAGAGAGACAGGGAACCCCTACAATGAGCAGTTCTTC. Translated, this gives CSVALRETGNPYNEQFF.